Detailed here is one TCR beta chain. The antigen it binds to is not known. Per-base quality was not reported, and no clone a single base away is much larger than it. This entry belongs to a study of PD-L1 blockade in urothelial cancer (dated by TCRdb to about 2017). Context from the whole study: Therapy was started in about 2014 for all patients, and atezolizumab 1,200 mg was administered intravenously every 3 weeks. About 90% of the roughly 30 patients were identified as males with urothelial cancer of bladder origin, and a prior smoking history was reported by 18 of 29 patients. An ECOG performance status of 0 or 1 was recorded for the patients, and 0 to 3 prior chemotherapy regimens had been received by the patients. Blood samples were analyzed at 3 weeks after treatment start (second dose) and at 6 weeks after treatment start. Blood samples gave a median of around 130,000 T cells and 88,000 or so unique TCRs, with a median clonality of approximately 0.08. An exploratory multi-omic analysis was conducted of the somatic, immune and clinical correlates of response to PD-L1 blockade with atezolizumab in urothelial cancer. Pretreatment tumor samples, along with matched peripheral blood collected serially before and after atezolizumab treatment, underwent TCR sequencing. Progression-free survival longer than 6 months counted as durable clinical benefit, and TCR features were additionally tested against both progression-free and overall survival. In the same patients, whole exome sequencing and RNA sequencing of pretreatment tumors were performed in addition to TCR sequencing. Durable clinical benefit was achieved by nine patients and was not achieved by 20 patients. Pretreatment blood TCR-seq was available for about 30 patients, at least one posttreatment blood collection was obtained for 25 or so patients, and tumor TCR-seq was available for 25 or so patients. What the authors observed across the whole study: Patients with durable benefit showed greater expansion of tumor-associated TCR clones in peripheral blood 3 weeks after starting treatment (n ≈ 20, p = 0.022). Improved progression-free and overall survival was found to be associated with pretreatment peripheral blood TCR clonality below the median. Small sample size (n ≈ 27) and many exploratory analyses mean the results are intended to be hypothesis-generating.

The cohort comprised fewer than 35 patients with locally advanced or metastatic urothelial carcinoma treated at Memorial Sloan Kettering on a trial protocol. Peripheral blood mononuclear cells were collected pretreatment and during treatment, with between 1 and 8 total time points per patient. The Qiagen DNeasy Blood extraction kit was used to purify genomic DNA from total PBMCs and from tumor samples. PBMCs were collected pretreatment and during treatment, and were isolated and stored as previously described. Taken from cysteine to phenylalanine, the CDR3 has 13 residues. This entry keeps only the CDR3 DNA: 39 bases, framed from base 1. V gives up 6 bases and J gives up 5 bases, and the segment between their germline ends measures 14 bases. The germline V gene encodes CDR1 SGHDT and CDR2 YYEEEE. Each PCR received spiked-in synthetic TCR analog templates so that absolute template abundance could be estimated from read counts. The immunoSEQ assay was used to amplify TCRbeta CDR3 regions from genomic DNA with bias-controlled V and J gene primers. Rearranged TCRbeta segments were sequenced at approximately 20X coverage. In the authors' own workflow: Clustering was used to correct sequencing errors, and CDR3s were annotated against IMGT so that V, D and J genes could be assigned. Downstream analyses used only productive TCRbeta rearrangements and left out out-of-frame or stop-codon sequences. To compute clonality, Shannon entropy was normalized by the log of the number of unique productive sequences and then subtracted from one. Fisher's exact test with Benjamini-Hochberg correction, at a threshold of adjusted p below 0.01, was used to find clones that differed between time points or between blood and tumor. The immuneACCESS repertoire file appears here via TCRdb, limited to in-frame rearrangements. These files lack a portion of the clones; in checked studies, under half of the deficit traces to unresolved V genes, and the cause of the others is not known. Clonal size and the V and J genes are those of that table, whereas D and trimming came from the DNA. This sample holds about 30,000 clones; around 87% were observed only once. The ten largest clones represent under 4.5% of the sample.

The sample consisted of PBMCs, taken around atezolizumab (anti-PD-L1) treatment. This sequence uses TRBV5-6 and TRBJ2-5; the D gene is perhaps TRBD2, on 6 matching bases. This receptor was taken from a man aged 45-60 years with urothelial cancer. The CDR3 region: CASKGRGGETQYF. The DNA reads as follows: TGTGCCAGCAAGGGGCGGGGCGGGGAGACCCAGTACTTC.